This T cell receptor beta chain was captured by sequencing in a study of shared clonotypes between healthy human individuals. Study context: The study enrolled two women and a few men aged 18 to 49. Per donor, three plates held CD4 naive cells, three held CD4 memory, two held CD8 naive and one held CD8 memory. Overall study results and limits: Donors were few, which limited the genetic and exposure-history diversity represented. Relative to their counterparts shared across all four donors, non-shared clonotypes exhibited diminished generation probabilities.

Cells designated naive CD8 were CD45RO-negative and were positively selected for CCR7, with terminally differentiated effector memory CD45RA+ cells excluded. The repertoire was sequenced with immunoSEQ multiplex PCR; TCRdb's copy has only in-frame clones and lacks some. Among some 630,000 clones, around 96% were seen once, and the ten largest hold 0.095% to 0.13%. The ends were cut back, 4 bases at V and 0 bases at J, with 11 bases in the middle. This CDR3 has 15 amino acids. Germline V gives CDR1 MGHRA, CDR2 YSYEKL. On this clone itself: The antigen remains unidentified.

The chain joins TRBV4-1 to TRBJ2-3; D gene uncertain. This sequence was found in a woman under 40 in good health. Sequencing was done on a sample of naive CD8+ T cells sorted from blood. CDR3 DNA: TGCGCCAGCAGCCCCCACACTAAAAGCACAGATACGCAGTATTTT. It yields the protein CASSPHTKSTDTQYF.